This T cell receptor (beta chain) is from a study of early T cells in non-severe SARS-CoV-2 infection. Study-level background: Bulk RNA from unsorted whole blood was sequenced; chains were unpaired.

cDNA molecules, individually, were tagged with unique molecular identifiers. TCRdb redid the calling of the 5' RACE reads with MiXCR, one entry per CDR3 protein. The data show more than 75,000 distinct CDR3 sequences, with 14% seen just once and roughly 6% held by the top ten. Details on this clonotype: Its antigen is undetermined.

The CDR3 runs to 14 residues. Germline-derived CDR1 and CDR2 are SGHRS and YFSETQ. The ends were cut back, 0 bases at V and 5 bases at J, with 12 bases in the middle. Findings and limits, study-wide: Comparison of clonotypes with VDJdb favored anti-spike CD8 responses while missing private and CD4 specificities.

The sequence derives from an adult who was a healthcare worker with PCR-confirmed SARS-CoV-2 infection or an uninfected control (not recorded which). Sequenced sample: whole blood. V usage is TRBV5-1 and J usage is TRBJ2-7; no clear D gene. CDR3 sequence: CASSLEGGNHEQYF. The CDR3, as DNA: TGCGCCAGCAGCTTGGAAGGCGGAAACCACGAGCAGTACTTC.